The clone carrying this TCR beta chain was picked up a small number of times. This specimen belongs to a study of blood T cells in healthy people across ages. Through a sample-barcoded 5' primer and a J-beta primer mix, a second PCR was run for roughly 6 to 12 cycles. TCRdb fed the 5' RACE reads into MiXCR, producing one record per CDR3 protein. This table has about 640,000 distinct CDR3 sequences, around 38% appearing once. The length of the CDR3 is 15 residues. Germline loops: CDR1 MNHEY, CDR2 SVGAGI. Trimming shortened V by 0 bases and J by 8 bases, and 14 bases separated the two germline ends. The sample taken for sequencing was blood. The receptor was isolated from an elderly man in good health. The chain joins TRBV6-5 to TRBJ2-1; D remains ambiguous. The CDR3 nucleotides read TGTGCCAGCAGTTACTCAGACAATTTGAAGGATGAGCAGTTCTTC. Translating gives CASSYSDNLKDEQFF.